The entry below describes one T cell receptor beta chain. Its antigen remains unidentified. It was ten milliliters of peripheral blood that were drawn from each donor. The data stem from a study of blood T cells in healthy people across ages. Study information: Template switching recovered approximately one barcoded beta molecule for every two T cells.

Study-wide points: Among T cells, TCR beta diversity per million cells dropped roughly linearly as age rose. Fewer expanded clones and more diversity marked long-lived versus aged donors.

For the second PCR, which ran for roughly 6 to 12 cycles, a sample-barcoded 5' primer and a J-beta primer mix were used. TCRdb used MiXCR to reprocess the 5' RACE reads, holding one entry per CDR3 protein. The sample has over 1.5 million distinct CDR3 sequences, 49% seen once. Sequenced sample: blood. The receptor was isolated from a woman in her 40s in good health.

The CDR3 protein is CSATTGSYGYTF. The CDR3 DNA sequence: TGCAGTGCTACGACAGGGTCGTATGGCTACACCTTC. The V and J genes are TRBV20-1 and TRBJ1-2; TRBD1 agrees at 7 bases. The CDR3 runs to 12 residues. The germline V gene encodes CDR1 DFQATT and CDR2 SNEGSKA (reference sequence). J lost 5 bases, V lost 4 bases, and 4 bases had no gene match.